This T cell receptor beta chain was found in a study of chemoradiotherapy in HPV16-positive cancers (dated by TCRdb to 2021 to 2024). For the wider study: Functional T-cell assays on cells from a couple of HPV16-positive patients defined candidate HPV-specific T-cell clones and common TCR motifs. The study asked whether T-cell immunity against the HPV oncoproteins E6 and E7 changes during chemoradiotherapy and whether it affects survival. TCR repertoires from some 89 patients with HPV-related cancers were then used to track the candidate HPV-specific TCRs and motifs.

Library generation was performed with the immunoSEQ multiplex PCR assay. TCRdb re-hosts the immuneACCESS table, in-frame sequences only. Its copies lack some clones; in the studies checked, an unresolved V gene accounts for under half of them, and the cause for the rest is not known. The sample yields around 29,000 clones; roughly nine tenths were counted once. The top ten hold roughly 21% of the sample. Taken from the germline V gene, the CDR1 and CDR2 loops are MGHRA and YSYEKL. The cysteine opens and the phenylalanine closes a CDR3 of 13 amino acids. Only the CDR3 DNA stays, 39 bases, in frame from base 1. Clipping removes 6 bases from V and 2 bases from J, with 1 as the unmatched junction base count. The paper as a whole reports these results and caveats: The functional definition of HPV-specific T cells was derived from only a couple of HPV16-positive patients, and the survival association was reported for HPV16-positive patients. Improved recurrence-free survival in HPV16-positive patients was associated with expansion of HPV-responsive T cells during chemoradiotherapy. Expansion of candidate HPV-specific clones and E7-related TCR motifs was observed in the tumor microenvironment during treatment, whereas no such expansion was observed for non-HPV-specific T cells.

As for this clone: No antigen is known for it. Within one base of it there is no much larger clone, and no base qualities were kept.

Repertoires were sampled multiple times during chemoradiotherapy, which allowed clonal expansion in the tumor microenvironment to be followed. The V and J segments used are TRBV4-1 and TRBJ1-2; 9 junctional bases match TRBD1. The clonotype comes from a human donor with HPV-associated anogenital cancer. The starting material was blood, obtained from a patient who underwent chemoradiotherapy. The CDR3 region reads CASRGQGNYGYTF. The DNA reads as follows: TGCGCCAGCAGGGGACAGGGAAACTATGGCTACACCTTC.